The T cell receptor beta chain described here comes from a study of T cells in localized non-small cell lung cancer. Whole-study findings and limits: T cell clonality was highest in uninvolved adjacent lung, above tumor.

In the case of this clone: What it binds is not known.

Only in-frame clones appear in the TCRdb table, and some are missing; sequencing was by immunoSEQ multiplex PCR. The data hold about 28,000 clones, with 65% to 85% observed a single time. The CDR3 is 11 residues long. CDR1 is ENHRY and CDR2 is SYGVKD in the germline V gene. Trimming removed 6 bases from V and 5 bases from J, with 2 bases in between. This sequence was found in a man between 35 and 75 years old with stage III lung adenocarcinoma. This chain uses TRBV10-3 with TRBJ2-6; D is uncertain. The sequenced sample was peripheral blood mononuclear cells, obtained before any cancer treatment. CDR3 sequence (DNA): TGTGCCATCAGCCGGGCCAACGTCCTGACTTTC. As protein: CAISRANVLTF.